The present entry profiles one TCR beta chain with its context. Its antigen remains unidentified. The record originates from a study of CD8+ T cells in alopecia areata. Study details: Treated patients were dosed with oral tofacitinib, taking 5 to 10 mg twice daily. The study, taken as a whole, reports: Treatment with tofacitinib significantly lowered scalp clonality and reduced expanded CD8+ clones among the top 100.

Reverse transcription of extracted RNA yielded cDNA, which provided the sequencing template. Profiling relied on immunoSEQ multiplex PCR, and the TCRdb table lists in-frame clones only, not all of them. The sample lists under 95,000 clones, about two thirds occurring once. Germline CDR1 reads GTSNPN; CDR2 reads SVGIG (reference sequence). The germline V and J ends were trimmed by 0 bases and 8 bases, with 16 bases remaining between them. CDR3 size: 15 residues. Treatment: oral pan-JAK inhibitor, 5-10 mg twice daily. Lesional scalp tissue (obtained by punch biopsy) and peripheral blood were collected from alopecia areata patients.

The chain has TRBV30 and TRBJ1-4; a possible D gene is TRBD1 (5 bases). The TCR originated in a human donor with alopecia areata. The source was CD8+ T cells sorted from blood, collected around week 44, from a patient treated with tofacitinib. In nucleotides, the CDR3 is TGTGCCTGGAGTGTCGAAGGGGCTGGAGGGGAAAAACTGTTTTTT. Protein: CAWSVEGAGGEKLFF.